This is a list of T cell receptor beta chains from one sample in a study of blood T cell repertoires in COVID-19. Some clones are missing from TCRdb's copy, which holds only in-frame ones; the method was immunoSEQ multiplex PCR. The data show around 160,000 clones, with about 80% seen just once and about 3.7% held by the top ten. Sample: PBMCs or T cells enriched from blood (not recorded which). These receptors all come from a woman in her sixties who had recovered from COVID-19. Each CDR3 is given with its conserved first and last residue. The D gene is left open where the match is weak. The size field is filled for only some rows; it gives once, few, many or a size class.

TRBV6-6,TRBJ2-1,once,-,TGTGCCAGCAGTTACGGGCAGGGCTCCTACAATGAGCAGTTCTTC,CASSYGQGSYNEQFF
TRBV5-1,TRBJ1-1,-,-,TGCGCCAGCAGCTTAGGAGGGAACACTGAAGCTTTCTTT,CASSLGGNTEAFF
TRBV7-9,TRBJ2-1,-,TRBD2,TGTGCCAGCAGCACGCCGGGACTAGCGGGGTTAGGTGGTTCCTACAATGAGCAGTTCTTC,CASSTPGLAGLGGSYNEQFF
TRBV6-1,TRBJ1-2,-,-,TGTGCCAGCAGTGAACCGAATTGGAGGAACTATGGCTACACCTTC,CASSEPNWRNYGYTF
TRBV19,TRBJ2-7,-,-,TGTGCCAGTAGCCCCGGACAGTACTACGAGCAGTACTTC,CASSPGQYYEQYF
TRBV30,TRBJ1-2,-,-,TGTGCCTGGAGTAAACGGGGGTATGGCTACACCTTC,CAWSKRGYGYTF
TRBV3-1/TRBV3-2,TRBJ2-1,-,TRBD2,TGTGCCAGCAGCCAAGAGGCGGGGGGGCGGAATGAGCAGTTCTTC,CASSQEAGGRNEQFF
TRBV19,TRBJ1-4,-,-,TGTGCCAGTAGTATAAGGCAGGATAATGAAAAACTGTTTTTT,CASSIRQDNEKLFF
TRBV7-2,TRBJ1-2,many,-,TGTGCCAGCAGTCCTGGGGGGGACTATGGCTACACCTTC,CASSPGGDYGYTF
TRBV21-1,TRBJ2-7,once,-,TGTGCCAGCAGCAAAGATCTTAGAAGGGGCCCCCTCTACGAGCAGTACTTC,CASSKDLRRGPLYEQYF
TRBV11-3,TRBJ2-1,many,-,TGTGCCAGCAGCTTAGTACAAGTAAGATACAATGAGCAGTTCTTC,CASSLVQVRYNEQFF
TRBV18,TRBJ2-2,-,-,TGTGCCAGCTCACCGGGGACACCGGGCCACGGGGAGCTGTTTTTT,CASSPGTPGHGELFF
TRBV6-5,TRBJ1-2,-,-,TGTGCCAGCAGCCCGACAGAGATCTATGGCTACACCTTC,CASSPTEIYGYTF
TRBV13,TRBJ2-5,-,-,TGTGCCAGCAGCCGGCGAATGGGGGGATGGGGCTACCAAGAGACCCAGTACTTC,CASSRRMGGWGYQETQYF
TRBV5-4,TRBJ2-1,many,TRBD1,TGTGCCAGCAGCTCTGGACAGGGGACTGAGCAGTTCTTC,CASSSGQGTEQFF
TRBV19,TRBJ1-1,-,-,TGTGCCAGTAGTCAAGACAGTGGGACTGAAGCTTTCTTT,CASSQDSGTEAFF
TRBV7-2,TRBJ2-7,few,TRBD2,TGTGCCAGCAGCTGGCTAGCGGGGGCCAGCTACGAGCAGTACTTC,CASSWLAGASYEQYF
TRBV18,TRBJ2-3,-,TRBD2,TGTGCCAGCTCACCGAGGACTAGCGGGGGGGATACGCAGTATTTT,CASSPRTSGGDTQYF
TRBV28,TRBJ2-3,-,-,TGTGCCAGCAGTCCAGATACAGGGCCGGACACAGATACGCAGTATTTT,CASSPDTGPDTDTQYF
TRBV5-1,TRBJ1-1,-,TRBD1,TGCGCCAGCAGCCTGACACAGGGGATTGACACTGAAGCTTTCTTT,CASSLTQGIDTEAFF
TRBV10-1,TRBJ2-7,-,TRBD2,TGCGCCAGCAGTCCCCAGCGGGGGAACTACGAGCAGTACTTC,CASSPQRGNYEQYF